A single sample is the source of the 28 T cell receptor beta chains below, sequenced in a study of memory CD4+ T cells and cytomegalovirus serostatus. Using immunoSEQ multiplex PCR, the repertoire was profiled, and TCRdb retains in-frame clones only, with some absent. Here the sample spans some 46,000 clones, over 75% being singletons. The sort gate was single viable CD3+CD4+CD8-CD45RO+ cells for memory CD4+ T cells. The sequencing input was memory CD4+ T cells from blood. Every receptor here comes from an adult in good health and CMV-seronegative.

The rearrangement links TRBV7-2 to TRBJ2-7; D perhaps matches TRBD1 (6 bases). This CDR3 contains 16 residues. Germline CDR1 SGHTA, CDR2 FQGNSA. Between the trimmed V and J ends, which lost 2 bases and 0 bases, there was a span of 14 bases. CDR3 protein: CASSLTATGPSYEQYF. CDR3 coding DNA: TGTGCCAGCAGCTTAACCGCGACAGGACCCTCCTACGAGCAGTACTTC.

CDR3 DNA: TGTGCCTGGCGCCACGGTGAAAAACTGTTTTTT. Encoded protein: CAWRHGEKLFF. The rearrangement links TRBV30 to TRBJ1-4, with D hard to call. This CDR3 spans 11 amino acids. Trimming took off 5 bases at V and 7 bases at J, with 8 bases between the two ends. Germline V gene data show CDR1 as GTSNPN and CDR2 as SVGIG (reference sequence).

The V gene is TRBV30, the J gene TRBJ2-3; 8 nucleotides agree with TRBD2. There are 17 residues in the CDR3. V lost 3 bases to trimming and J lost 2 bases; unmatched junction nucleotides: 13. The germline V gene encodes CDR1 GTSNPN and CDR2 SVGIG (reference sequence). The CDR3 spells CAWRGLAGVLHTDTQYF. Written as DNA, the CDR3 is TGTGCCTGGAGAGGGCTAGCGGGCGTCCTCCACACAGATACGCAGTATTTT.

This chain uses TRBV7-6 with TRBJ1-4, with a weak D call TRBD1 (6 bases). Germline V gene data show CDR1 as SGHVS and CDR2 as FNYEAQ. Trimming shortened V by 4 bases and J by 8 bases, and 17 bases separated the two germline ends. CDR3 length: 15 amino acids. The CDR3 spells CASSSIPGQDEKLFF. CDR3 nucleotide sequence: TGTGCCAGCAGCTCCATACCGGGACAAGACGAAAAACTGTTTTTT.

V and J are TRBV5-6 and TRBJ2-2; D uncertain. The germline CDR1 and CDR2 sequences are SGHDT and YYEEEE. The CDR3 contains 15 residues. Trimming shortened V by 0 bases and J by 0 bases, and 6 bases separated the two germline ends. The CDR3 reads CASSLAGSNTGELFF. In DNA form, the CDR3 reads TGTGCCAGCAGCTTGGCCGGGTCGAACACCGGGGAGCTGTTTTTT.

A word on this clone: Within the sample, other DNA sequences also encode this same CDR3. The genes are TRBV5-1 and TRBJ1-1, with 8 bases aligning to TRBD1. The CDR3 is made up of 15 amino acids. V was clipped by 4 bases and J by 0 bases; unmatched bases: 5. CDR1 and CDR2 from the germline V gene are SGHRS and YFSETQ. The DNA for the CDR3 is TGCGCCAGCAGCCCCGGGACAGGAGTGAACACTGAAGCTTTCTTT. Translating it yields CASSPGTGVNTEAFF.

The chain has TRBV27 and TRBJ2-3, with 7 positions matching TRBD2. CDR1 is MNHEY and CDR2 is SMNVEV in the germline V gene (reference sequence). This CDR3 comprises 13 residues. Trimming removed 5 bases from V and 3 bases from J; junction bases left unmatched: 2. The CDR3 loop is CASSLRETDTQYF. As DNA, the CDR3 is TGTGCCAGCAGTCTGCGGGAGACAGATACGCAGTATTTT.

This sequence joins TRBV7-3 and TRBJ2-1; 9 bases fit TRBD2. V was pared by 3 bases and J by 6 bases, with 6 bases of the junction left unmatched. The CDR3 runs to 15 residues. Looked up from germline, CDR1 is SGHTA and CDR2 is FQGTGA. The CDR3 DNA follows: TGTGCCAGCAGCTTCGGTCCAGCGGGGGGCAATGAGCAGTTCTTC. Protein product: CASSFGPAGGNEQFF.

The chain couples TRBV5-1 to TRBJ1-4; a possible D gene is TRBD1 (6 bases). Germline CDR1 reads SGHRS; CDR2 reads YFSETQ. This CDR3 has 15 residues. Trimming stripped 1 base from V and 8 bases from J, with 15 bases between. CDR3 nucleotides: TGCGCCAGCAGCTTGACAGGACAGACCAGCGAAAAACTGTTTTTT. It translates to CASSLTGQTSEKLFF.

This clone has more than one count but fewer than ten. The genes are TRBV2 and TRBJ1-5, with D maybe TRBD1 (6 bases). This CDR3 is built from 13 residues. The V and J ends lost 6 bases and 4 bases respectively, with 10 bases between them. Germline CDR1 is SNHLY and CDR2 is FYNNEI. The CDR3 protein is CASSDQGNQPQHF. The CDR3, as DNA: TGTGCCAGCAGCGACCAGGGGAATCAGCCCCAGCATTTT.

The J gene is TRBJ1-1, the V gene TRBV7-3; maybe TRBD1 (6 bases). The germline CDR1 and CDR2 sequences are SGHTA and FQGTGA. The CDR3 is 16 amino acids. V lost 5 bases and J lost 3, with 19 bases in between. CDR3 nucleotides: TGTGCCAGCAGCCTTGGGGGGGCGGATTGGGACACTGAAGCTTTCTTT. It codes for CASSLGGADWDTEAFF.

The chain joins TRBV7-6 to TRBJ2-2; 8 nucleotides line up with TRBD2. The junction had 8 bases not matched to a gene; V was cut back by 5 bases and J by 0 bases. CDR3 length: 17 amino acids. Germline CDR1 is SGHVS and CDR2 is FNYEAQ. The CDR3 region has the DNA TGTGCCAGCAGCACTACGGGGGGGCCCGCGAACACCGGGGAGCTGTTTTTT. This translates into CASSTTGGPANTGELFF.

The CDR3 DNA sequence: TGCGCCAGCAGCTTACAGGACCAAGAGACCCAGTACTTC. Translation: CASSLQDQETQYF. This sequence joins TRBV5-1 and TRBJ2-5, with D perhaps matching TRBD1 (5 bases). V lost 2 bases to trimming and J lost 0 bases, with 5 bases between them. The CDR3 loop spans 13 amino acids. From germline, CDR1 is SGHRS and CDR2 YFSETQ.

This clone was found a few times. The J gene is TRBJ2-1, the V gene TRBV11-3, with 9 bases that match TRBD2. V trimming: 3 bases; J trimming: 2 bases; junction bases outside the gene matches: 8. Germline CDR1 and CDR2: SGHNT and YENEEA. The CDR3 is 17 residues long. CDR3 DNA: TGTGCCAGCAGCTTCCTTAGCGGGGGTACCACCTACAATGAGCAGTTCTTC. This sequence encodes CASSFLSGGTTYNEQFF.

Written as DNA, the CDR3 is TGTGCCATCACTTGGACAGGAAAGGATCATGGCTACACCTTC. It yields the protein CAITWTGKDHGYTF. J is TRBJ1-2 and V is TRBV10-3, with 7 bases fitting TRBD1. The CDR3 has 14 residues. Germline-derived CDR1 and CDR2 are ENHRY and SYGVKD. V dropped 7 bases and J dropped 6; count of bases not matched to a gene: 11.

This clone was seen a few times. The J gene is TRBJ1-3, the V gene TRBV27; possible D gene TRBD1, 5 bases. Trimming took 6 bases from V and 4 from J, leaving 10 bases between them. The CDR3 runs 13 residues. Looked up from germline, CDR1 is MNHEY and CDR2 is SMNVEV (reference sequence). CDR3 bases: TGTGCCAGCAGGGGGACGGCCGGAAACACCATATATTTT. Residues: CASRGTAGNTIYF.

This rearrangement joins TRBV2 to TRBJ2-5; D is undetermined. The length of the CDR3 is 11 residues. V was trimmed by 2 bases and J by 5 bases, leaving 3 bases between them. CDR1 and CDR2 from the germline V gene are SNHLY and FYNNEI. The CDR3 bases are TGTGCCAGCAGTGAACGGGAGACCCAGTACTTC. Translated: CASSERETQYF.

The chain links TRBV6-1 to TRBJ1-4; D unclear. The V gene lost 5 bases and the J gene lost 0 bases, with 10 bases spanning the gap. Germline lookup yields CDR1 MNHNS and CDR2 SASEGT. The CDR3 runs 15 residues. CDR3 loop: CASSRTVTTNEKLFF. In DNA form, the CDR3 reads TGTGCCAGCAGTAGGACGGTAACAACTAATGAAAAACTGTTTTTT.

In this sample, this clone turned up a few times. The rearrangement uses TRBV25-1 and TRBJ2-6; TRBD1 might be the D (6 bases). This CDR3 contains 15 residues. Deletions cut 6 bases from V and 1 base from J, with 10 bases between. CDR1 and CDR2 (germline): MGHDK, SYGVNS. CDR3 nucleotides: TGTGCCAGCAGCACCACAGGGTCTGGGGCCAACGTCCTGACTTTC. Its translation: CASSTTGSGANVLTF.

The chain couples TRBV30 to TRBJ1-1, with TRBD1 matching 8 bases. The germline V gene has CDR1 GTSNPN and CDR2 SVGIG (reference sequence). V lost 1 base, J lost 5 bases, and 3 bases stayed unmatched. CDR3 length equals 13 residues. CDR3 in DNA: TGTGCCTGGAGTGGGACAGGGAAGACTGAAGCTTTCTTT. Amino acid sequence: CAWSGTGKTEAFF. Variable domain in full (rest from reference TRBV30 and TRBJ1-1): SQTIHQWPATLVQPVGSPLSLECTVEGTSNPNLYWYRQAAGRGLQLLFYSVGIGQISSEVPQNLSASRPQDRQFILSSKKLLLSDSGFYLCAWSGTGKTEAFFGQGTRLTVV.

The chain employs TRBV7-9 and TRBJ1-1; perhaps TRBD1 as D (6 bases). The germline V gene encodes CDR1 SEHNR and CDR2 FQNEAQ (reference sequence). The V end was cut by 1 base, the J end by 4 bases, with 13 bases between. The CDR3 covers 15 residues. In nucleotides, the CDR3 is TGTGCCAGCAGCTTAGGAGGGGGGCGAGGCACTGAAGCTTTCTTT. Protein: CASSLGGGRGTEAFF. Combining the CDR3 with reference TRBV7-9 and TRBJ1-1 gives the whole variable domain DTGVSQNPRHKITKRGQNVTFRCDPISEHNRLYWYRQTLGQGPEFLTYFQNEAQLEKSRLLSDRFSAERPKGSFSTLEIQRTEQGDSAMYLCASSLGGGRGTEAFFGQGTRLTVV.

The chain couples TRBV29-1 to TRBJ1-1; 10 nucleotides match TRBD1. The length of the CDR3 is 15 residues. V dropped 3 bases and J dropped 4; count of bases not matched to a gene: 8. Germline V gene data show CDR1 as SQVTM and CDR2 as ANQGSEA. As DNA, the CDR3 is TGCAGCGTTGAGCCCGGACAGGGGGGGGCCACTGAAGCTTTCTTT. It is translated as CSVEPGQGGATEAFF.

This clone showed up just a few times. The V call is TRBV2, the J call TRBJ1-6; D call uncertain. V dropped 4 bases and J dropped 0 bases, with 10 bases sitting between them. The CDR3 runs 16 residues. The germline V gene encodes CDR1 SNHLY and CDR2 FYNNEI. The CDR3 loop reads CASSGPRSSYNSPLHF. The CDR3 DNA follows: TGTGCCAGCAGTGGGCCCAGGAGCTCCTATAATTCACCCCTCCACTTT.

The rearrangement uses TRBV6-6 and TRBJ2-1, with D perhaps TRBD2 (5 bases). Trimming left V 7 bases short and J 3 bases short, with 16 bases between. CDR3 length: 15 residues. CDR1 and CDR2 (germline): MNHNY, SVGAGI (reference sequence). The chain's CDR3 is CASTSGLAHYNEQFF. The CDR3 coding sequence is TGTGCCAGCACCTCAGGACTGGCCCACTACAATGAGCAGTTCTTC.

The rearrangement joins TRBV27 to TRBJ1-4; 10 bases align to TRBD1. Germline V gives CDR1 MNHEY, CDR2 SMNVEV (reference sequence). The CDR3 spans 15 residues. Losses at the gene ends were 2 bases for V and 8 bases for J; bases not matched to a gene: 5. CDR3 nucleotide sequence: TGTGCCAGCAGTTTAGCCGCGACAGGGGGCGAAAAACTGTTTTTT. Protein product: CASSLAATGGEKLFF.

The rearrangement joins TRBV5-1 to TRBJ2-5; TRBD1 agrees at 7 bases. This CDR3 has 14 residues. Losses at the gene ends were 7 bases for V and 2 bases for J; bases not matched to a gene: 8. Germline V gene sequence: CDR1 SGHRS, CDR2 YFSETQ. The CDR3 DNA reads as TGCGCCAGCGTCCTCCGGGACAGACAAGAGACCCAGTACTTC. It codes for CASVLRDRQETQYF.

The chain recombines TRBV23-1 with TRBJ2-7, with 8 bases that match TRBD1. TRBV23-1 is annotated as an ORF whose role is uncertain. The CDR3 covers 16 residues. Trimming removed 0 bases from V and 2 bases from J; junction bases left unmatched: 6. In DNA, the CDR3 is TGCGCCAGCAGTCAATCCAGGACAGGGAAAACCTACGAGCAGTACTTC. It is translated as CASSQSRTGKTYEQYF.

The CDR3 is CASSNLPDGAVTEAFF. The CDR3 coding sequence is TGTGCCAGCAGCAACCTGCCTGACGGCGCAGTCACTGAAGCTTTCTTT. V is TRBV21-1 and J is TRBJ1-1. TRBV21-1 is an annotated pseudogene. The CDR3 extends over 16 amino acids.